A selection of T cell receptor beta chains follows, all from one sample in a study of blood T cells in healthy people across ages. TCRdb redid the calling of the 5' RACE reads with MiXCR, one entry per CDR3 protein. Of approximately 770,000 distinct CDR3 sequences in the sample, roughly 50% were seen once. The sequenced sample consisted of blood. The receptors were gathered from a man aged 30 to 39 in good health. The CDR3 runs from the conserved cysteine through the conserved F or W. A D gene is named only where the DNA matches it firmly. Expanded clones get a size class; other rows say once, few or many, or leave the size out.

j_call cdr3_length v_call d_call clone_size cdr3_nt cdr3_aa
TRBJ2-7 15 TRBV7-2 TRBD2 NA TGTGCCAGCAGCCGCTGGTCTAGCGGGAGCTACGAGCAGTACTTC CASSRWSSGSYEQYF
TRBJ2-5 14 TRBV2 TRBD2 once TGTGCCAGCAGTGAGGCGGGGGAGGGAGAGACCCAGTACTTC CASSEAGEGETQYF
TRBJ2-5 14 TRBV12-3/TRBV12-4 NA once TGTGCCAGCAGCCCCGGACATAATTCTGAGACCCAGTACTTC CASSPGHNSETQYF
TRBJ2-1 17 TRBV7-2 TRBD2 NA TGTGCCAGCAGCTCGGTTATTGGCGGGAGGGCGGATGATGAGCAGTTCTTC CASSSVIGGRADDEQFF
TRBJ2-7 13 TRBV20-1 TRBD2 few TGCAGTGCCCTGCTTAGCGGGAGTGGCGAGCAGTACTTC CSALLSGSGEQYF
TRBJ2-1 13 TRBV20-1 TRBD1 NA TGCAGTGCTTTACAGGGGGGCTACAATGAGCAGTTCTTC CSALQGGYNEQFF
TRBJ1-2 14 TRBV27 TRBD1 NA TGTGCCAGCTCTAGGGGGCCCGCTAACTATGGCTACACCTTC CASSRGPANYGYTF
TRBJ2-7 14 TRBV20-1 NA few TGCAGTGCTAGTCCTGGGCTAGCCCTATCCGAGCAGTACTTC CSASPGLALSEQYF
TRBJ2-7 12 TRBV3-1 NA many TGTGCCAGCAGCCAAGAGTCCTACGAGCAGTACTTC CASSQESYEQYF
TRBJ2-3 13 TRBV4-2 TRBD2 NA TGTGCCAGCAGCGGGGGGGATAGAGATACGCAGTATTTT CASSGGDRDTQYF
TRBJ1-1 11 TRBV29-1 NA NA TGCAGCGTTTACGACAGCAGAGAAGCTTTCTTT CSVYDSREAFF
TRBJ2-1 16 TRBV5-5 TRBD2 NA TGTGCCAGCAGCTTGGGGACTAGCCCTTCCTACAATGAGCAGTTCTTC CASSLGTSPSYNEQFF
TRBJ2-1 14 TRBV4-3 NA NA TGCGCCAGCAGCCAAGTGGCCAGTACCAATGAGCAGTTCTTC CASSQVASTNEQFF
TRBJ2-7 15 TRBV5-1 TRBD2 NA TGCGCCAGCAGCCCGGTGGCTAGCGGGAGTTACGAGCAGTACTTC CASSPVASGSYEQYF
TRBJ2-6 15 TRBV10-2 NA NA TGCGCCAGCAGGAGGACAGTCTCTGGGGCCAACGTCCTGACTTTC CASRRTVSGANVLTF
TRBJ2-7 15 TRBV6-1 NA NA TGTGCCAGCACCCCTTTTGGGGGGGCCTCCTACGAGCAGTACTTC CASTPFGGASYEQYF
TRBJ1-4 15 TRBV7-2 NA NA TGTGCCAGCAGCGTAGCCGGGACTAGGGGAGAAAAACTGTTTTTT CASSVAGTRGEKLFF
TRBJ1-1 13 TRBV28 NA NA TGTGCCAGCAGTTCTCCTCTGACAGGAGAAGCTTTCTTT CASSSPLTGEAFF
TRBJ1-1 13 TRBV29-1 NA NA TGCAGCGTTGACGGCAGGCCTTCCCAGGCAGCTTTCTTT CSVDGRPSQAAFF
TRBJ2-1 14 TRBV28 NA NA TGTGCCAGCAGTTCGAGGGGTAGGGAAGAGACCCAGTTCTTC CASSSRGREETQFF
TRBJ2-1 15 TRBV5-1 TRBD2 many TGCGCCAGCAGCTTGGGTGGCCTAGCGGACAATGAGCAGTTCTTC CASSLGGLADNEQFF
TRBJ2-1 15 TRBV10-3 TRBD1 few TGTGCCATCAGTGACGCCGGACAGGGGATCGGTGAGCAGTTCTTC CAISDAGQGIGEQFF
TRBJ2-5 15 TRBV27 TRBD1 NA TGTGCCAGCAGTTTATCGGCGACAGGGGGCAGTGAGCAGTACTTC CASSLSATGGSEQYF
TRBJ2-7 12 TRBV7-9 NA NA TGTGCCAGCAGCTTCGAGGTCTACGAGCAGTACTTC CASSFEVYEQYF
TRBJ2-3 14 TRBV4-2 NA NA TGTGCCAGCAGCCAAGGACTAGACGCAGATACGCAGTATTTT CASSQGLDADTQYF
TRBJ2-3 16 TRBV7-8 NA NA TGTGCCAGCAGCCGGCTTGGGGGATCTAGCACAGATACGCAGTATTTT CASSRLGGSSTDTQYF
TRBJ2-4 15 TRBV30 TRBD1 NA TGTGCCTGGGAGCAGGGGGCGCGGACCAAAAACATTCAGTACTTC CAWEQGARTKNIQYF
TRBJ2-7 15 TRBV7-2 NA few TGTGCCAGCAGCATAAAAGGGGGGGTGAGCTACGAGCAGTACTTC CASSIKGGVSYEQYF
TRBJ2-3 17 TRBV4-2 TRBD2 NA TGTGCCAGCAGCCCCACCCCTAGCGGGGGGGGCACAGATACGCAGTATTTT CASSPTPSGGGTDTQYF
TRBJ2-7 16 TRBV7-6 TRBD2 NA TGTGCCAGCAGCTTCGAAGCGGGGCCGAGCTCCTACGAGCAGTACTTC CASSFEAGPSSYEQYF
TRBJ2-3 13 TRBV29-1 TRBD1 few TGCAGCGTTGGGGGGACAGCAACAGATACGCAGTATTTT CSVGGTATDTQYF
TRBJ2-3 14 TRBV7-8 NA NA TGTGCCAGCAGCTCCTGGCCTACTCCAGATACGCAGTATTTT CASSSWPTPDTQYF
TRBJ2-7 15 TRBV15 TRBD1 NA TGTGCCACCAGCAGAGTGGCGGGACAGGGGATCGAGCAGTACTTC CATSRVAGQGIEQYF